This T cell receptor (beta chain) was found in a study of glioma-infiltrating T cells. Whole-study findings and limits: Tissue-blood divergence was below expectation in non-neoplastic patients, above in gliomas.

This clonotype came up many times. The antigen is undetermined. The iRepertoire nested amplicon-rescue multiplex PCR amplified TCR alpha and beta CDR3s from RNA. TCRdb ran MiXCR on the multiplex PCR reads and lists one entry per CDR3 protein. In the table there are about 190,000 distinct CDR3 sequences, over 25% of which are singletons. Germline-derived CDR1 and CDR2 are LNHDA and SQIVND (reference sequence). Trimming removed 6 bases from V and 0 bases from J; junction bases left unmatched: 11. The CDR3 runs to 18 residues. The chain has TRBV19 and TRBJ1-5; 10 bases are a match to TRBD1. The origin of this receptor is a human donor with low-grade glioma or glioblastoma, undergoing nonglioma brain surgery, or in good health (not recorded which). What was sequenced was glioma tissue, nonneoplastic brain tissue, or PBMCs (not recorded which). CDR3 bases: TGTGCCAGTAGCCCCCGGACAGGGGGAAGGGTTAGCAATCAGCCCCAGCATTTT. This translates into CASSPRTGGRVSNQPQHF.